This T cell receptor beta chain was recorded in a study of T cells after yellow fever vaccination. This clonotype has only a few counts. One entry per CDR3 protein, called by TCRdb with MiXCR from the 5' RACE reads. The table shows under 400,000 distinct CDR3 sequences, with around 12% occurring only once. The length of the CDR3 is 15 residues. Deletions cut 4 bases from V and 7 bases from J, with 19 bases between. CDR1 LGHNA and CDR2 YNFKEQ come from the germline V gene. The sample here was CD4+ T cells sorted from PBMCs, taken 15 days after the yellow fever booster vaccination. The origin of this receptor is a man younger than 30 who received the YFV17D yellow fever vaccine. The chain joins TRBV4-2 to TRBJ1-2; no clear D gene. The CDR3 here is CASSPGFQWSGGYTF. The CDR3 DNA follows: TGTGCCAGCAGCCCCGGGTTTCAGTGGAGTGGTGGCTACACCTTC.